This entry concerns a single T cell receptor (beta chain). Antigen specificity is unknown. PCR primers comprised 60 Vbeta and 13 Jbeta primers. The authors' processing: Tens of millions of unique TCR beta chains, 9 million to 14 million shared, were counted in a later analysis. Generated by immunoSEQ multiplex PCR, the TCRdb table keeps only in-frame clones and is missing some. V, J and clone size are those of that table, while D and trimming were read from the DNA. The sample includes 250,000 or so clones, around 80% of them seen just once. This CDR3 is 13 amino acids long. With 5 bases removed from V and 0 bases from J, the gap between germline ends came to 7 bases. Per the germline V gene, CDR1 is LNHNV and CDR2 is YYDKDF (reference sequence). These data belong to a study of cytomegalovirus exposure and HLA in healthy donors. Study-level information: About 85 million unique TCR sequences came from HLA-typed donors in an early release.

Regarding the study as a whole: CMV serostatus was the sole immune exposure information available. Association of 15,000 to 20,000 TCR beta sequences with HLA alleles was found at 0.05 false discovery rate in a later analysis.

The chain carries TRBV15 and TRBJ1-1, with D hard to call. The receptor comes from a woman in her fifties or sixties in good health and CMV-seropositive. Specimen: PBMCs. CDR3 residues: CATSRLLNTEAFF. DNA for the CDR3: TGTGCCACCAGCCGTTTATTGAACACTGAAGCTTTCTTT. The full variable domain, in which reference TRBV15 and TRBJ1-1 provide the parts outside the CDR3, is DAMVIQNPRYQVTQFGKPVTLSCSQTLNHNVMYWYQQKSSQAPKLLFHYYDKDFNNEADTPDNFQSRRPNTSFCFLDIRSPGLGDTAMYLCATSRLLNTEAFFGQGTRLTVV.